The 25 T cell receptor beta chains below were found in one sample sequenced in a study of T cell changes during pregnancy in multiple sclerosis. Repertoires were generated with immunoSEQ multiplex PCR, while TCRdb's copy carries only in-frame clones and drops some. The profile covers tens of thousands of clones, with approximately 94% appearing a single time and about 0.78% taken by the ten largest. Material: peripheral blood, obtained in the third trimester of pregnancy. The receptors were sampled from a female donor with multiple sclerosis, enrolled in a pregnancy study.

The V call is TRBV5-6, the J call TRBJ2-3, with 9 bases lining up with TRBD2. V lost 0 bases to trimming and J lost 2 bases; unmatched junction nucleotides: 4. Per the germline V gene, CDR1 is SGHDT and CDR2 is YYEEEE. CDR3 length: 16 residues. The CDR3 reads CASSLDSSGNTDTQYF. CDR3 sequence (DNA): TGTGCCAGCAGCTTGGATTCTAGCGGGAACACAGATACGCAGTATTTT.

The chain joins TRBV30 to TRBJ2-3; unclear D gene. CDR3 length equals 11 residues. Deletions cut 5 bases from V and 6 bases from J, with 9 bases between. Germline values: CDR1 GTSNPN, CDR2 SVGIG (reference sequence). As DNA, the CDR3 is TGTGCCTGGGGCCAACAGGATACGCAGTATTTT. Translating gives CAWGQQDTQYF.

The table lists this clone with a count of one. This chain joins TRBV27 and TRBJ2-7; no firm D call. The CDR3 is 13 residues long. The germline gives CDR1 MNHEY, CDR2 SMNVEV (reference sequence). Trimming stripped 2 bases from V and 3 bases from J, with 8 bases between. As DNA, the CDR3 is TGTGCCAGCAGTTTAAACAGCTACTACGAGCAGTACTTC. The encoded protein is CASSLNSYYEQYF.

DNA of the CDR3: TGCGCCAGCAGCCAACCCCCGGGACTAGCGGTCAATGAGCAGTTCTTC. Protein: CASSQPPGLAVNEQFF. This chain uses TRBV4-1 with TRBJ2-1; 11 bases line up with TRBD2. Germline loops: CDR1 MGHRA, CDR2 YSYEKL. The ends lost 2 bases at V and 6 bases at J; junction bases unmatched: 6. The CDR3 is 16 amino acids.

V usage is TRBV11-2 and J usage is TRBJ2-1; 7 bases map to TRBD2. CDR1 SGHAT and CDR2 FQNNGV come from the germline V gene. CDR3 length: 15 residues. The trim removed 4 bases at V and 7 bases at J, leaving 10 bases unmatched. For the CDR3, the DNA is TGTGCCAGCAGCTCCGTTCGGGACTACGAAAATGAGCAGTTCTTC. This encodes CASSSVRDYENEQFF.

This clone appeared once. V is TRBV15 and J is TRBJ1-2, with TRBD1 identical over 8 bases. This CDR3 spans 17 amino acids. Germline-derived CDR1 and CDR2 are LNHNV and YYDKDF (reference sequence). V lost 3 bases, J lost 6 bases, and 15 bases stayed unmatched. CDR3 nucleotide sequence: TGTGCCACCAGCAGGACTTCTCTTCTCAGGGGGCGCCATGGCTACACCTTC. Translated, it gives CATSRTSLLRGRHGYTF.

The chain has TRBV7-2 and TRBJ1-4; D ambiguous. The CDR3 is 15 amino acids. The ends were cut back, 3 bases at V and 5 bases at J, with 13 bases in the middle. Germline V gene data show CDR1 as SGHTA and CDR2 as FQGNSA. CDR3 bases: TGTGCCAGCAGCTTGATACAGACGGTGAATGAAAAACTGTTTTTT. This gives the protein CASSLIQTVNEKLFF.

This sequence joins TRBV5-1 and TRBJ1-1; D call uncertain. Trimming cost V 0 bases and J 8 bases, with 11 bases left between them. This CDR3 comprises 13 residues. CDR1 is SGHRS and CDR2 is YFSETQ in the germline V gene. CDR3: CASSLGLSKEAFF. The CDR3 DNA reads as TGCGCCAGCAGCTTGGGCCTATCCAAAGAAGCTTTCTTT.

Note on this clone: This sample includes further DNA sequences coding for the same CDR3. The rearrangement uses TRBV5-1 and TRBJ1-5, with D tentatively TRBD1 (6 bases). This CDR3 has 13 amino acids. Trimming left V 1 base short and J 4 bases short, with 6 bases between. Germline V gene lookup returns CDR1 SGHRS and CDR2 YFSETQ. The CDR3 DNA follows: TGCGCCAGCAGCTTGACAGGGAATCAGCCCCAGCATTTT. It yields the protein CASSLTGNQPQHF.

The chain joins TRBV9 to TRBJ1-1, with TRBD1 matching 10 bases. The V segment lost 2 bases and the J segment 4 bases; nucleotides outside the gene matches: 5. The CDR3 spans 15 residues. Germline V gives CDR1 SGDLS, CDR2 YYNGEE. In nucleotides, the CDR3 is TGTGCCAGCAGCGTTGGGACAGGGGTGGGCACTGAAGCTTTCTTT. This sequence encodes CASSVGTGVGTEAFF.

V is TRBV14 and J is TRBJ2-3; a weak D match, TRBD2 (6 bases). CDR1 and CDR2 from the germline V gene are SGHDN and FVKESK. The CDR3 totals 13 residues. The V gene lost 2 bases and the J gene lost 4 bases, with 7 bases spanning the gap. CDR3 amino acids: CASSQRGSDTQYF. As DNA, the CDR3 is TGTGCCAGCAGCCAACGGGGGTCAGATACGCAGTATTTT.

This sequence joins TRBV11-2 and TRBJ2-2, with D perhaps matching TRBD2 (7 bases). Germline V gene lookup returns CDR1 SGHAT and CDR2 FQNNGV. This CDR3 is 15 amino acids long. The V gene lost 5 bases and the J gene lost 3 bases, with 13 bases spanning the gap. The CDR3 nucleotides read TGTGCCAGCAGCCTAGGGGAGGGGGACACCGGGGAGCTGTTTTTT. It translates to CASSLGEGDTGELFF. Filled out from reference TRBV11-2 and TRBJ2-2, the complete variable domain reads EAGVAQSPRYKIIEKRQSVAFWCNPISGHATLYWYQQILGQGPKLLIQFQNNGVVDDSQLPKDRFSAERLKGVDSTLKIQPAKLEDSAVYLCASSLGEGDTGELFFGEGSRLTVL.

This sequence joins TRBV9 and TRBJ2-1; D remains ambiguous. Germline CDR1 SGDLS, CDR2 YYNGEE. This CDR3 region has 12 residues. The germline V and J ends were trimmed by 0 bases and 7 bases, with 5 bases remaining between them. The CDR3 is CASSVVENEQFF. CDR3 DNA sequence: TGTGCCAGCAGCGTAGTGGAGAATGAGCAGTTCTTC.

The genes are TRBV4-1 and TRBJ2-2; TRBD1 agrees at 9 bases. CDR1 and CDR2 (germline): MGHRA, YSYEKL. V shed 0 bases, J shed 4 bases, and the junction held 3 bases outside the gene matches. The CDR3 runs to 16 residues. The CDR3 region has the DNA TGCGCCAGCAGCCAAGAGGGACAGGGATCCACCGGGGAGCTGTTTTTT. The encoded protein is CASSQEGQGSTGELFF.

This chain connects TRBV11-2 to TRBJ1-1; D not certain. The CDR3 is 14 residues long. Germline V gene sequence: CDR1 SGHAT, CDR2 FQNNGV. V lost 2 bases and J lost 0, with 7 bases in between. The CDR3 region has the DNA TGTGCCAGCAGCTTAACCCAGGTGAACACTGAAGCTTTCTTT. Protein: CASSLTQVNTEAFF.

The chain carries TRBV7-2 and TRBJ2-5, with D tentatively TRBD2 (6 bases). With 1 base removed from V and 5 bases from J, the gap between germline ends came to 17 bases. The CDR3 covers 16 residues. The germline CDR1 and CDR2 sequences are SGHTA and FQGNSA. CDR3 DNA sequence: TGTGCCAGCAGCTTAGATGGGGGGAGCAGGGCGGAGACCCAGTACTTC. It specifies CASSLDGGSRAETQYF.

J is TRBJ2-1 and V is TRBV5-4; 9 bases map to TRBD1. The CDR3 runs 14 residues. V lost 3 bases and J lost 5; bases outside the gene matches: 3. The germline CDR1 and CDR2 sequences are SGHNT and YYREEE (reference sequence). The CDR3 DNA is TGTGCCAGCAGCTCGGGGACAGGGAACAATGAGCAGTTCTTC. Translation gives CASSSGTGNNEQFF.

The chain has TRBV7-6 and TRBJ2-3; TRBD2 matches 8 bases. CDR1 is SGHVS, CDR2 FNYEAQ, per germline. The CDR3 sequence is 16 residues long. The ends lost 1 base at V and 1 base at J; junction bases unmatched: 4. DNA of the CDR3: TGTGCCAGCAGCTTAGGGGTAGCGGGGCGCACAGATACGCAGTATTTT. It encodes CASSLGVAGRTDTQYF.

V usage is TRBV19 and J usage is TRBJ2-7, with 10 nucleotides matching TRBD2. This CDR3 region has 15 residues. Germline V gives CDR1 LNHDA, CDR2 SQIVND (reference sequence). Unmatched junction bases numbered 7, after V lost 4 bases and J lost 4 bases. The CDR3 nucleotides read TGTGCCAGTAGTAAGCCGGGACTAGCGTCGTACGAGCAGTACTTC. Translation gives CASSKPGLASYEQYF.

This clone came up once. The chain is built from TRBV18 and TRBJ2-7, with D perhaps TRBD1 (6 bases). CDR3 length: 14 amino acids. Trimming took 3 bases from V and 3 from J, leaving 12 bases between them. Germline V gene data show CDR1 as KGHSH and CDR2 as LQKENI. The CDR3: CASSPDRLLYEQYF. The CDR3 DNA follows: TGTGCCAGCTCACCTGACAGGTTACTCTACGAGCAGTACTTC. The full variable domain, its missing parts supplied by reference TRBV18 and TRBJ2-7, is NAGVMQNPRHLVRRRGQEARLRCSPMKGHSHVYWYRQLPEEGLKFMVYLQKENIIDESGMPKERFSAEFPKEGPSILRIQQVVRGDSAAYFCASSPDRLLYEQYFGPGTRLTVT.

The chain couples TRBV19 to TRBJ2-3; TRBD1 might be the D (6 bases). Germline CDR1 is LNHDA and CDR2 is SQIVND (reference sequence). The V gene lost 4 bases and the J gene lost 1 base, with 9 bases spanning the gap. CDR3 size: 14 residues. In DNA, the CDR3 is TGTGCCAGTAGTACCAGGGGAGGCACAGATACGCAGTATTTT. It encodes CASSTRGGTDTQYF.

The V gene is TRBV4-3, the J gene TRBJ2-2; 12 bases align to TRBD2. With V trimmed by 4 bases and J by 4 bases, 7 bases remained unmatched. The CDR3 is made up of 17 amino acids. The germline CDR1 and CDR2 sequences are LGHNA and YSLEER. The CDR3 nucleotides read TGCGCCAGCAGCCCAGCGGGACTAGCGGGTCTCACCGGGGAGCTGTTTTTT. Translating it yields CASSPAGLAGLTGELFF.

The chain carries TRBV4-1 and TRBJ2-3, with 9 bases that match TRBD2. Trimming at V came to 8 bases and at J to 2 bases, leaving 8 bases not matched to a gene. The CDR3 is made up of 15 amino acids. From germline, CDR1 is MGHRA and CDR2 YSYEKL. CDR3: CASGVAGGATDTQYF. DNA for the CDR3: TGCGCCAGCGGAGTGGCGGGAGGGGCCACAGATACGCAGTATTTT.

The chain uses TRBV27 and TRBJ1-3; D might be TRBD1 (5 bases). Germline V CDR1 and CDR2: MNHEY, SMNVEV (reference sequence). Trimming removed 6 bases at V and 0 bases at J, with 12 bases between. The CDR3 runs 15 residues. CDR3 residues: CASRWTPSSGNTIYF. The CDR3, as DNA: TGTGCCAGCAGGTGGACACCGAGCTCTGGAAACACCATATATTTT.

This rearrangement joins TRBV5-6 to TRBJ1-1; D not resolved. Germline loops: CDR1 SGHDT, CDR2 YYEEEE. V lost 2 bases, J lost 8 bases, and 16 bases lay in between. The CDR3 has 14 amino acids. Written as DNA, the CDR3 is TGTGCCAGCAGCTTTCGGGTGGGCGGGATCGAAGCTTTCTTT. Protein sequence: CASSFRVGGIEAFF.